The 4 T cell receptor beta chains reported below all come from one sample, sequenced in a study of T cells expressing NK-cell markers. Reanalyzing the 5' RACE reads, TCRdb keeps one entry per CDR3 protein, without DNA. This sample's table has 550,000 or so distinct CDR3 sequences. The sample consisted of blood T cells: a sorted CD56 or NKG2C T cell subset, CD4+ or CD8+ T cells, or bulk PBMC T cells (not recorded which). The receptors come from a man aged 18 to 35 in good health.

This chain uses TRBV21-1 with TRBJ2-1; no DNA is available, so the TRBD1 call from TCRdb remains unchecked. TRBV21-1 has pseudogene status. This CDR3 region has 15 residues. The CDR3: CARKDRFCSYNEQFF.

CDR3 residues: CASSASRDFYSYEQYF. This chain uses TRBV9 with TRBJ2-7; TCRdb's D gene call, TRBD2, goes unchecked for lack of DNA. The CDR3 covers 16 residues. Germline lookup yields CDR1 SGDLS and CDR2 YYNGEE.

The genes are TRBV10-1 and TRBJ1-5. The CDR3 sequence is 13 residues long. The germline CDR1 and CDR2 sequences are WNHNN and SYGVQD (reference sequence). The CDR3 loop is CASKGTYNQPQHF.

J is TRBJ2-1 and V is TRBV5-1; TCRdb's D gene call, TRBD1, goes unchecked for lack of DNA. Germline V gene data show CDR1 as SGHRS and CDR2 as YFSETQ. The CDR3 totals 13 residues. CDR3 in amino acids: CASSFTGGALQFF.